The present TCR beta chain was sequenced within a study of chemoradiotherapy in HPV16-positive cancers. Generated by immunoSEQ multiplex PCR, the TCRdb table keeps only in-frame clones and is missing some. The sample shows thousands of clones, 60% to 80% of them seen only once. This clone was seen once. As yet, its antigen is unknown. This CDR3 comprises 15 residues. Germline V gene data show CDR1 as SEHNR and CDR2 as FQNEAQ (reference sequence). The ends were cut back, 6 bases at V and 6 bases at J, with 18 bases in the middle. Study-wide findings and caveats: HPV-specific T cells were functionally defined from only two HPV16-positive patients. Candidate HPV-specific clones and E7-related TCR motifs grew in tumor during treatment.

This sequence joins TRBV7-9 and TRBJ2-4, with D possibly TRBD2 on 7 matching bases. The TCR comes from a human donor with HPV-associated anogenital cancer. Collection took place from a patient who underwent chemoradiotherapy. CDR3 region: CASSLEGGPGNIQYF. Here the CDR3 DNA reads TGTGCCAGCAGTCTAGAGGGGGGGCCGGGAAACATTCAGTACTTC.